This T cell receptor (beta chain) derives from a study of cytomegalovirus exposure and HLA in healthy donors. Study-wide results and limits: Most TCRs appeared rarely, but some public TCRs recurred in many donors.

Germline V gives CDR1 SGHTA, CDR2 FQGNSA. Trimming removed 2 bases from V and 5 bases from J, with 12 bases in between. This CDR3 comprises 15 residues. Measured with immunoSEQ multiplex PCR; TCRdb has only the in-frame clones, and not every one. The repertoire has 100,000 to 150,000 clones, about 89% of them found once; the top ten carry about 2%. This clone has a single count. The antigen is unknown. The chain carries TRBV7-2 and TRBJ2-2; no definite D call. This receptor was identified in a woman under 30 in good health and CMV-seronegative. Input material: PBMCs. CDR3 region: CASSLINGGTGELFF. The DNA for the CDR3 is TGTGCCAGCAGCTTAATTAACGGCGGAACCGGGGAGCTGTTTTTT. Full variable domain (remainder filled in from reference TRBV7-2 and TRBJ2-2): GAGVSQSPSNKVTEKGKDVELRCDPISGHTALYWYRQSLGQGLEFLIYFQGNSAPDKSGLPSDRFSAERTGGSVSTLTIQRTQQEDSAVYLCASSLINGGTGELFFGEGSRLTVL.